Shown below are 27 T cell receptor beta chains from a single sample sequenced in a study of OX40 agonist ivuxolimab in advanced cancers. The protocol was immunoSEQ multiplex PCR, while the TCRdb copy is restricted to in-frame clones and leaves out a portion. The top ten clones hold about 17% of a sample with about 19,000 clones, around four fifths of them seen once. This specimen was CD4+ or CD8+ T cells sorted from blood, taken in a trial of the OX40 agonist ivuxolimab. The source is an adult with an advanced solid tumor such as melanoma, head and neck, liver or kidney cancer.

Judged by abundance, this clone is medium-sized (0.01 to 0.1%). This chain links TRBV2 with TRBJ2-7; D possibly corresponds to TRBD2 (7 bases). The CDR3 sequence is 13 residues long. V dropped 9 bases and J dropped 3 bases, with 15 bases sitting between them. Germline loops: CDR1 SNHLY, CDR2 FYNNEI. DNA for the CDR3: TGTGCCAGAAAGGGAGGGGGAGACTACGAGCAGTACTTC. It yields the protein CARKGGGDYEQYF.

The gene calls are TRBV5-1 and TRBJ1-1, with a possible D match to TRBD1 (6 bases). Germline V gene data show CDR1 as SGHRS and CDR2 as YFSETQ. V was trimmed by 0 bases and J by 3 bases, leaving 6 bases between them. This CDR3 spans 13 amino acids. As DNA, the CDR3 is TGCGCCAGCAGCTTGGCAGGGGACACTGAAGCTTTCTTT. It is translated as CASSLAGDTEAFF.

This clone was observed a single time. The CDR3 reads CASSSNRDYFSTDTQYF. The CDR3 DNA reads TGTGCCAGCAGCTCCAACCGGGACTACTTTTCCACAGATACGCAGTATTTT. The chain carries TRBV7-9 and TRBJ2-3; 7 bases map to TRBD2. Unmatched junction bases numbered 12, after V lost 4 bases and J lost 2 bases. This CDR3 is 17 amino acids long. Germline CDR1 and CDR2: SEHNR and FQNEAQ (reference sequence).

This clone appeared many times. V and J are TRBV7-9 and TRBJ2-7, with 9 bases lining up with TRBD1. In germline, CDR1 is SEHNR, CDR2 FQNEAQ (reference sequence). This CDR3 comprises 14 residues. The J segment lost 5 bases and the V segment lost 4 bases, leaving 6 bases of the junction unmatched. CDR3 amino acids: CASSSGTGKNEQYF. CDR3 nucleotide sequence: TGTGCCAGCAGCTCCGGGACAGGGAAGAACGAGCAGTACTTC.

This clone was seen a handful of times. V and J are TRBV15 and TRBJ2-2, with no clear D. V lost 0 bases to trimming and J lost 6 bases, with 14 bases between them. Germline-derived CDR1 and CDR2 are LNHNV and YYDKDF (reference sequence). The length of the CDR3 is 16 residues. The CDR3: CATSRDPAARAGELFF. The CDR3 DNA follows: TGTGCCACCAGCAGAGATCCTGCTGCAAGGGCCGGGGAGCTGTTTTTT. The full variable domain, in which reference TRBV15 and TRBJ2-2 provide the parts outside the CDR3, is DAMVIQNPRYQVTQFGKPVTLSCSQTLNHNVMYWYQQKSSQAPKLLFHYYDKDFNNEADTPDNFQSRRPNTSFCFLDIRSPGLGDTAMYLCATSRDPAARAGELFFGEGSRLTVL.

This clone appeared a single time. The rearrangement uses TRBV9 and TRBJ2-5; D perhaps matches TRBD1 (6 bases). The CDR3 has 14 amino acids. CDR1 and CDR2 (germline): SGDLS, YYNGEE. Between the trimmed V and J ends, which lost 0 bases and 2 bases, there was a span of 8 bases. CDR3 in DNA: TGTGCCAGCAGCGTAGAGACAGGACAAGAGACCCAGTACTTC. As protein: CASSVETGQETQYF.

As for this clone: Other DNA sequences within the sample encode an identical CDR3. J is TRBJ1-2 and V is TRBV7-9, with 8 bases fitting TRBD1. This CDR3 contains 14 residues. Trimming cost V 0 bases and J 4 bases; bases outside gene matches: 1. The V gene's germline CDR1 is SEHNR and CDR2 FQNEAQ (reference sequence). In nucleotides, the CDR3 is TGTGCCAGCAGCTTAGCCGGACAGGGCTATGGCTACACCTTC. Translation gives CASSLAGQGYGYTF.

The V and J genes are TRBV27 and TRBJ2-7; D might be TRBD1 or TRBD2, each matching 5 bases. CDR1 is MNHEY, CDR2 SMNVEV, per germline (reference sequence). The CDR3 has 13 residues. Trimming pared 5 bases from V and 4 bases from J, leaving 12 bases between. CDR3 DNA: TGTGCCAGCAGTCAATCGGGACCTTACGAGCAGTACTTC. It yields the protein CASSQSGPYEQYF.

The chain combines TRBV19 with TRBJ2-5; no definite D call. Germline values: CDR1 LNHDA, CDR2 SQIVND (reference sequence). Trimming took 4 bases from V and 3 from J, leaving 9 bases between them. This CDR3 spans 13 amino acids. The CDR3 nucleotides read TGTGCCAGTAGTAAAAGGACGGAAGAGACCCAGTACTTC. The encoded protein is CASSKRTEETQYF.

The chain carries TRBV7-6 and TRBJ2-1, with D possibly matching TRBD2 (7 bases). Germline-derived CDR1 and CDR2 are SGHVS and FNYEAQ. This CDR3 spans 16 amino acids. With 2 bases removed from V and 6 bases from J, the gap between germline ends came to 17 bases. The CDR3 DNA sequence: TGTGCCAGCAGCTTAAGGGGGGGGCAGAGCATCAATGAGCAGTTCTTC. Amino acid sequence: CASSLRGGQSINEQFF. The full variable domain, completed using reference TRBV7-6 and TRBJ2-1, is GAGVSQSPRYKVTKRGQDVALRCDPISGHVSLYWYRQALGQGPEFLTYFNYEAQQDKSGLPNDRFSAERPEGSISTLTIQRTEQRDSAMYRCASSLRGGQSINEQFFGPGTRLTVL.

The chain links TRBV19 to TRBJ2-3, with 7 bases lining up with TRBD1. V shed 3 bases and J 3 bases; nucleotides not matched to a gene: 6. This CDR3 is 15 amino acids long. Germline CDR1 reads LNHDA; CDR2 reads SQIVND (reference sequence). For the CDR3, the DNA is TGTGCCAGTAGTATTGGGACAGTGGGAACAGATACGCAGTATTTT. As protein: CASSIGTVGTDTQYF. The entire variable domain, with the rest obtained from reference TRBV19 and TRBJ2-3, is as follows: DGGITQSPKYLFRKEGQNVTLSCEQNLNHDAMYWYRQDPGQGLRLIYYSQIVNDFQKGDIAEGYSVSREKKESFPLTVTSAQKNPTAFYLCASSIGTVGTDTQYFGPGTRLTVL.

This clone has only a few counts. V gene TRBV28 combines with J gene TRBJ1-5; no firm D call. Germline loops: CDR1 MDHEN, CDR2 SYDVKM. The V end lost 2 bases, the J end lost 5 bases, and 4 bases lay between the germline ends. The CDR3 has 12 amino acids. The CDR3 DNA follows: TGTGCCAGCAGTTTAGGTTATCAGCCCCAGCATTTT. Protein sequence: CASSLGYQPQHF. Using reference TRBV28 and TRBJ1-5 for the parts outside the CDR3, the full variable domain is DVKVTQSSRYLVKRTGEKVFLECVQDMDHENMFWYRQDPGLGLRLIYFSYDVKMKEKGDIPEGYSVSREKKERFSLILESASTNQTSMYLCASSLGYQPQHFGDGTRLSIL.

The genes are TRBV7-6 and TRBJ2-5; D is undetermined. The germline CDR1 and CDR2 sequences are SGHVS and FNYEAQ. The CDR3 totals 13 residues. The V end lost 3 bases, the J end lost 2 bases, and 7 bases lay between the germline ends. CDR3 coding DNA: TGTGCCAGCAGCTTCCGGCCGCAAGAGACCCAGTACTTC. It encodes CASSFRPQETQYF. Filled out from reference TRBV7-6 and TRBJ2-5, the complete variable domain reads GAGVSQSPRYKVTKRGQDVALRCDPISGHVSLYWYRQALGQGPEFLTYFNYEAQQDKSGLPNDRFSAERPEGSISTLTIQRTEQRDSAMYRCASSFRPQETQYFGPGTRLLVL.

This clone was detected a few times. The gene calls are TRBV4-1 and TRBJ2-5; D is perhaps TRBD1 (6 bases). CDR1 is MGHRA, CDR2 YSYEKL, per germline. CDR3 length equals 16 residues. Deletions cut 3 bases from V and 7 bases from J, with 21 bases between. CDR3 DNA: TGCGCCAGCAGCCAGGAATCACAGGGTTTCGAAGCGACCCAGTACTTC. Its translation: CASSQESQGFEATQYF.

V gene TRBV5-1 combines with J gene TRBJ2-2; D uncertain. The ends were cut back, 2 bases at V and 5 bases at J, with 7 bases in the middle. The length of the CDR3 is 13 residues. The germline V gene has CDR1 SGHRS and CDR2 YFSETQ. As DNA, the CDR3 is TGCGCCAGCAGCTTTGGACGGACCGGGGAGCTGTTTTTT. Amino acids: CASSFGRTGELFF.

CDR3 region: CASSSTGANVLTF. The CDR3 coding sequence is TGTGCCAGCAGTTCTACTGGGGCCAACGTCCTGACTTTC. The V call is TRBV28, the J call TRBJ2-6; no firm D call. The CDR3 contains 13 residues. V was cut by 4 bases and J by 2 bases, with 3 bases left in between. Germline V CDR1 and CDR2: MDHEN, SYDVKM.

V usage is TRBV2 and J usage is TRBJ2-1; weak D call: TRBD2 (6 bases). Looked up from germline, CDR1 is SNHLY and CDR2 is FYNNEI. The CDR3 is 13 residues long. Between the trimmed V and J ends, which lost 4 bases and 5 bases, there was a span of 9 bases. DNA for the CDR3: TGTGCCAGCAGTGGCGGGAACAACAATGAGCAGTTCTTC. The encoded protein is CASSGGNNNEQFF. Supplemented by reference TRBV2 and TRBJ2-1, the full variable domain reads EPEVTQTPSHQVTQMGQEVILRCVPISNHLYFYWYRQILGQKVEFLVSFYNNEISEKSEIFDDQFSVERPDGSNFTLKIRSTKLEDSAMYFCASSGGNNNEQFFGPGTRLTVL.

This clone appeared once. The V call is TRBV5-8, the J call TRBJ2-7; TRBD1 agrees at 10 bases. There are 16 residues in the CDR3. Trimming took 3 bases from V and 5 from J; bases not matched to a gene: 11. Germline CDR1 is SGHTS and CDR2 is YDEGEE. The CDR3: CASSSRPEGTGDEQYF. CDR3 bases: TGTGCCAGCAGCTCGAGGCCCGAGGGGACAGGGGACGAGCAGTACTTC.

The gene calls are TRBV28 and TRBJ2-3; 9 positions agree with TRBD2. J was trimmed by 3 bases and V by 7 bases; bases with no gene match: 8. The length of the CDR3 is 15 residues. Germline V lookup: CDR1 MDHEN, CDR2 SYDVKM. The chain's CDR3 is CASTEAGGTTDTQYF. In nucleotides, the CDR3 is TGTGCCAGCACCGAAGCGGGGGGAACGACAGATACGCAGTATTTT.

This clone came up a few times. The J gene is TRBJ2-3, the V gene TRBV5-1; D gene uncertain. The V gene's germline CDR1 is SGHRS and CDR2 YFSETQ. The CDR3 loop spans 15 amino acids. Trimming removed 4 bases at V and 0 bases at J, with 12 bases between. The CDR3, as DNA: TGCGCCAGCAGCGCAGGACGGGTTAGCACAGATACGCAGTATTTT. Its translation: CASSAGRVSTDTQYF.

The chain carries TRBV25-1 and TRBJ1-1; D unresolved. The germline CDR1 and CDR2 sequences are MGHDK and SYGVNS. With 5 bases removed from V and 2 bases from J, the gap between germline ends came to 9 bases. CDR3 length: 13 residues. The chain's CDR3 is CASSFTDNTEAFF. Written as DNA, the CDR3 is TGTGCCAGCAGTTTTACGGACAACACTGAAGCTTTCTTT.

The V call is TRBV29-1, the J call TRBJ2-7; D unclear. The CDR3 runs to 13 residues. The V gene's germline CDR1 is SQVTM and CDR2 ANQGSEA. Trimming removed 4 bases from V and 0 bases from J, with 10 bases in between. The CDR3 protein is CSVGQANSYEQYF. The CDR3 coding sequence is TGCAGCGTTGGCCAGGCGAACTCCTACGAGCAGTACTTC.

A word on this clone: The sample carries other DNA sequences with the same CDR3. The chain carries TRBV14 and TRBJ2-1; possibly TRBD2 for D (6 bases). Per germline, CDR1 SGHDN and CDR2 FVKESK. The germline V and J ends were trimmed by 4 bases and 7 bases, with 11 bases remaining between them. The CDR3 extends over 13 amino acids. The CDR3 bases are TGTGCCAGCAGCCCCGGGGGTGGGAATGAGCAGTTCTTC. As protein: CASSPGGGNEQFF.

This chain links TRBV4-1 with TRBJ1-2; D remains ambiguous. CDR3 size: 15 residues. CDR1 and CDR2 (germline): MGHRA, YSYEKL. V lost 0 bases, J lost 1 base, and 9 bases lay in between. The CDR3 here is CASSQETRINYGYTF. The CDR3 bases are TGCGCCAGCAGCCAAGAGACCCGGATTAACTATGGCTACACCTTC.

The gene calls are TRBV9 and TRBJ2-1; 10 bases match TRBD2. The V gene's germline CDR1 is SGDLS and CDR2 YYNGEE. Trimming took 3 bases from V and 4 from J; bases not matched to a gene: 13. The CDR3 is 18 amino acids. CDR3 residues: CASSGSVQRGGLYNEQFF. The CDR3 DNA follows: TGTGCCAGCAGCGGTAGCGTCCAGCGGGGGGGCTTATACAATGAGCAGTTCTTC.

V gene TRBV6-6 combines with J gene TRBJ1-1, with D hard to call. V lost 2 bases, J lost 4 bases, and 11 bases lay in between. CDR1 is MNHNY and CDR2 is SVGAGI in the germline V gene (reference sequence). The CDR3 is 14 residues long. The CDR3 DNA sequence: TGTGCCAGCAGTTACGAGGGTGTGGGCACTGAAGCTTTCTTT. This codes for CASSYEGVGTEAFF.

This clone came up once. V and J are TRBV2 and TRBJ2-7, with 7 bases identical to TRBD1. In germline, CDR1 is SNHLY, CDR2 FYNNEI. V was clipped by 3 bases and J by 0 bases; unmatched bases: 5. The CDR3 contains 15 residues. DNA of the CDR3: TGTGCCAGCAGTGATTTGGGACAGAGCTCCTACGAGCAGTACTTC. As protein: CASSDLGQSSYEQYF.